These 7 T cell receptor beta chains originate from one sample sequenced in a study of Graves' ophthalmopathy and Graves' hyperthyroidism. Amplifying from RNA transcripts, the study obtained TCR beta CDR3 regions. The first-round RT-PCR employed HTBI primers together with the Qiagen OneStep RT-PCR kit. A multiplex PCR was then performed as the second round. TCRdb itself ran the multiplex PCR reads through MiXCR, one entry per CDR3 protein. Among about 550,000 distinct CDR3 sequences listed, roughly 39% were seen once. The sample consisted of peripheral blood or thyroid tissue (not recorded which). The receptors were gathered from an adult man with Graves' hyperthyroidism.

V gene TRBV19 combines with J gene TRBJ2-6; no clear D gene. Deletions cut 10 bases from V and 0 bases from J, with 10 bases between. Germline values: CDR1 LNHDA, CDR2 SQIVND (reference sequence). The CDR3 extends over 14 amino acids. The CDR3 coding sequence is TGTGCCACCAGACTGTTCTCTGGGGCCAACGTCCTGACTTTC. As protein: CATRLFSGANVLTF.

In its sample, this clonotype was seen many times. A junction end diverges from the germline sequence, so it may reflect a read error. This chain joins TRBV7-7 and TRBJ2-5, with 8 bases lining up with TRBD1. The CDR3 has 15 residues. The V gene's germline CDR1 is SSHAT and CDR2 FNYEAQ (reference sequence). The CDR3 loop reads CASSRDRGGRETQYF. CDR3 coding DNA: TGTGCTAGCAGCCGAGACAGGGGTGGGCGAGAGACCCAGTACTTC.

In its sample, this clonotype was seen many times. This chain connects TRBV5-5 to TRBJ2-7; D may be TRBD2 (5 bases). Germline V gene data show CDR1 as SGHKS and CDR2 as YYEKEE (reference sequence). Deletions cut 1 base from V and 6 bases from J, with 14 bases between. The CDR3 extends over 14 amino acids. Here the CDR3 reads CASSLRIMGSEQYF. The CDR3 coding sequence is TGTGCCAGCAGCTTGAGGATTATGGGGAGCGAGCAGTACTTC.

The chain employs TRBV7-3 and TRBJ2-2; D remains ambiguous. This CDR3 has 13 residues. The germline V gene has CDR1 SGHTA and CDR2 FQGTGA. The ends were cut back, 3 bases at V and 8 bases at J, with 10 bases in the middle. The CDR3 DNA reads as TGTGCCAGCAGCTTCGGCATACAGGGGGAGCTGTTTTTT. Translating gives CASSFGIQGELFF.

This clonotype was seen only a few times. V usage is TRBV19 and J usage is TRBJ1-1; D uncertain. The germline CDR1 and CDR2 sequences are LNHDA and SQIVND (reference sequence). The CDR3 is 13 amino acids. V lost 3 bases to trimming and J lost 4 bases, with 9 bases between them. The chain's CDR3 is CASSIFVSTEAFF. The CDR3 region has the DNA TGTGCCAGTAGTATTTTTGTTAGCACTGAAGCTTTCTTT.

This clonotype was observed a handful of times. The chain is built from TRBV7-9 and TRBJ2-3; D gene unclear. V dropped 2 bases and J dropped 6 bases, with 9 bases sitting between them. The CDR3 loop spans 13 amino acids. Germline-derived CDR1 and CDR2 are SEHNR and FQNEAQ (reference sequence). CDR3 coding DNA: TGTGCCAGCAGCTTAAGTGTCGGCGATACGCAGTATTTT. Translated, it gives CASSLSVGDTQYF.

On this clonotype: One junction end disagrees with the germline gene, perhaps due to a read error. The chain combines TRBV7-2 with TRBJ2-5, with D uncertain. CDR1 and CDR2 (germline): SGHTA, FQGNSA. This CDR3 is built from 9 residues. The CDR3 nucleotides read TGTGCCAGCTCCTTGCCCCCGTCCTTC. Protein: CASSLPPSF.